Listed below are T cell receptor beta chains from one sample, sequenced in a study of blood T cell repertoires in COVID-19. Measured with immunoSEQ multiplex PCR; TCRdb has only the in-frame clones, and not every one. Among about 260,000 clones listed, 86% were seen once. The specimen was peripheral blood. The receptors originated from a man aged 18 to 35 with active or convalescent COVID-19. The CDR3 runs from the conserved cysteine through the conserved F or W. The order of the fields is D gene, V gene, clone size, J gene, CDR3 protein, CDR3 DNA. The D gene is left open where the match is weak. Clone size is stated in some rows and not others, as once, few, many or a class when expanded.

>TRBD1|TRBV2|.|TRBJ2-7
CATRGQGWEQYF
TGTGCCACCAGGGGGCAAGGTTGGGAGCAGTACTTC
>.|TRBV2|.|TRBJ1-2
CASKEDPIYNYGYTF
TGTGCCAGCAAGGAGGATCCGATTTATAACTATGGCTACACCTTC
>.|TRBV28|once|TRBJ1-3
CASSLRPRGYGSGNTIYF
TGTGCCAGCAGTTTGAGGCCTCGCGGTTACGGTTCTGGAAACACCATATATTTT
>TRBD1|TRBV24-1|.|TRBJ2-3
CATSDLGDRTDTQYF
TGTGCCACCAGTGATTTGGGGGACAGAACAGATACGCAGTATTTT
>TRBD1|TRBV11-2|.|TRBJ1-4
CASSARGTGAAEKLFF
TGTGCCAGCAGCGCCCGAGGGACAGGGGCGGCTGAAAAACTGTTTTTT
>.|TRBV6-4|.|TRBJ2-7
CASSHPVGRSIPYEQYF
TGTGCCAGTTCCCATCCAGTGGGGAGGTCCATCCCCTACGAGCAGTACTTC
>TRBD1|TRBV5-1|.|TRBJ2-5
CASSAGQGVVETQYF
TGCGCCAGCAGCGCCGGACAGGGGGTCGTAGAGACCCAGTACTTC
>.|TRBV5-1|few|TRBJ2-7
CASSLRGRDKPGAEQYF
TGCGCCAGCAGCTTGAGGGGACGGGACAAACCAGGGGCCGAGCAGTACTTC
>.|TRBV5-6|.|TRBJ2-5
CASSLGSLQETQYF
TGTGCCAGCAGCTTGGGTTCTCTCCAAGAGACCCAGTACTTC
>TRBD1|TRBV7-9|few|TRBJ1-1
CASSAQAPGQGVPWPF
TGTGCCAGCAGCGCCCAAGCTCCGGGACAGGGTGTCCCCTGGCCCTTT